This T cell receptor (beta chain) was observed in a study of T cells in Graves' hyperthyroidism and ophthalmopathy. Study outcomes and limitations: A model built on 13 V-J features separated ophthalmopathy from stable hyperthyroidism.

TCR beta CDR3 region amplification was performed from RNA transcripts. First-round RT-PCR targeting the TCR CDR3 was performed with the HTBI primer set. TCRdb analysed the multiplex PCR reads with MiXCR anew, one entry per CDR3 protein. This sample has roughly 500,000 distinct CDR3 sequences, with around 46% found just once. This clonotype showed up just a few times. What it recognizes is unknown. Deletions cut 3 bases from V and 2 bases from J, with 14 bases between. This CDR3 comprises 16 residues. The germline gives CDR1 ENHRY, CDR2 SYGVKD. This TCR was sampled from an adult woman with Graves' disease, either hyperthyroidism or ophthalmopathy (not recorded which). The specimen was peripheral blood or thyroid tissue (not recorded which). V gene TRBV10-3 combines with J gene TRBJ1-5; D gene uncertain. CDR3 DNA sequence: TGTGCCATCAGTGATAGCGGGTTAGGCGGCAATCAGCCCCAGCATTTT. Translated, it gives CAISDSGLGGNQPQHF.